Each of the 29 T cell receptor beta chains below was sequenced from the same sample in a study of response to subunit inactivated influenza vaccine. TCRdb recomputed calls from the RT-PCR reads with MiXCR, one row per CDR3 protein. The table records 530,000 or so distinct CDR3 sequences, roughly 15% of them present only once. Sample: PBMCs from blood, taken 12 days after vaccination. The receptors derive from a man aged 45-60 years who received an inactivated influenza vaccine.

The table lists this clonotype with many counts. This chain uses TRBV29-1 with TRBJ2-1; TRBD2 is a possible D gene (6 bases). Germline CDR1 reads SQVTM; CDR2 reads ANQGSEA. Trimming pared 1 base from V and 0 bases from J, leaving 13 bases between. This CDR3 region has 16 residues. The CDR3 DNA is TGCAGCGTTGAAGGGAGGGTGGACCACTCCTACAATGAGCAGTTCTTC. Residues: CSVEGRVDHSYNEQFF.

This clonotype was observed a few times. V gene TRBV7-8 combines with J gene TRBJ2-7; D remains ambiguous. This CDR3 region has 13 residues. Trimming left V 5 bases short and J 6 bases short, with 14 bases between. CDR1 and CDR2 (germline): SGHVS, FQNEAQ. CDR3 loop: CASSLYGLGEQYF. CDR3 in DNA: TGTGCCAGCAGCCTCTACGGCTTGGGCGAGCAGTACTTC.

The chain couples TRBV5-1 to TRBJ1-5; D is unclear. CDR1 and CDR2 (germline): SGHRS, YFSETQ. The CDR3 length is 11 residues. V was clipped by 4 bases and J by 9 bases, with 8 bases between them. The CDR3 is CASSATRPQHF. The CDR3 nucleotides read TGCGCCAGCAGCGCAACAAGGCCCCAGCATTTT.

This clonotype was observed a handful of times. This chain uses TRBV5-1 with TRBJ1-4, with D uncertain. The CDR3 runs to 15 residues. With 5 bases removed from V and 10 bases from J, the gap between germline ends came to 21 bases. Germline V gives CDR1 SGHRS, CDR2 YFSETQ. The CDR3 region is CASRPKGAGDGKLFF. CDR3 DNA: TGCGCCAGCAGACCAAAGGGAGCAGGAGATGGAAAACTGTTTTTT.

J is TRBJ2-3 and V is TRBV14; D uncertain. The V end was cut by 0 bases, the J end by 14 bases, with 9 bases between. The CDR3 extends over 11 amino acids. CDR1 and CDR2 (germline): SGHDN, FVKESK. The CDR3 sequence: CASSQDTKRYF. The CDR3 bases are TGTGCCAGCAGCCAAGATACGAAGAGGTATTTT.

The chain recombines TRBV10-3 with TRBJ2-3; 9 bases match TRBD2. There are 15 residues in the CDR3. CDR1 ENHRY and CDR2 SYGVKD come from the germline V gene. V lost 4 bases to trimming and J lost 5 bases; unmatched junction nucleotides: 7. The CDR3 nucleotides are TGTGCCATCAGTGGGGGCGGGGGGGCTGAAGATACGCAGTATTTT. Its protein product is CAISGGGGAEDTQYF.

There are a few counts of this clonotype. This chain joins TRBV6-1 and TRBJ2-7; TRBD2 matches 8 bases. In germline, CDR1 is MNHNS, CDR2 SASEGT. The ends lost 4 bases at V and 5 bases at J; junction bases unmatched: 13. The CDR3 is 16 amino acids. The CDR3 here is CASSGPIAGPPHEQYF. CDR3 DNA sequence: TGTGCCAGCAGTGGACCTATAGCGGGGCCTCCCCACGAGCAGTACTTC.

This clonotype was observed a handful of times. The chain has TRBV5-1 and TRBJ2-7, with TRBD1 identical over 11 bases. CDR1 and CDR2 from the germline V gene are SGHRS and YFSETQ. J was trimmed by 3 bases and V by 3 bases; bases with no gene match: 5. There are 15 residues in the CDR3. The CDR3 coding sequence is TGCGCCAGCAGCTCCTATGGGACAGGGGGCTACGAGCAGTACTTC. This encodes CASSSYGTGGYEQYF.

V gene TRBV24-1 combines with J gene TRBJ1-2, with 8 bases matching TRBD1. Germline V lookup: CDR1 KGHDR, CDR2 SFDVKD. The junction had 8 bases not matched to a gene; V was cut back by 3 bases and J by 0 bases. The CDR3 runs 17 residues. The chain's CDR3 is CATSDGKQGVANYGYTF. The DNA of the CDR3 is TGTGCCACCAGTGATGGTAAACAGGGGGTTGCTAACTATGGCTACACCTTC.

This clonotype was seen a handful of times. This chain connects TRBV5-5 to TRBJ1-2, with TRBD1 identical over 7 bases. The CDR3 is made up of 15 amino acids. The V and J ends lost 2 bases and 2 bases, in that order; junction bases with no gene match: 6. Germline V gene sequence: CDR1 SGHKS, CDR2 YYEKEE (reference sequence). CDR3 nucleotide sequence: TGTGCCAGCAGCTTCGACAGGGCAGAGAACTATGGCTACACCTTC. Its protein product is CASSFDRAENYGYTF.

The V gene is TRBV4-3, the J gene TRBJ1-1; D perhaps matches TRBD1 (6 bases). The CDR3 covers 15 residues. Germline V gives CDR1 LGHNA, CDR2 YSLEER. Trimming left V 0 bases short and J 3 bases short, with 11 bases between. The CDR3: CASSQDTGRYTEAFF. The CDR3 region has the DNA TGCGCCAGCAGCCAAGACACAGGGAGATACACTGAAGCTTTCTTT.

In its sample, this clonotype was seen many times. The gene calls are TRBV5-4 and TRBJ1-2, with 7 bases that match TRBD1. Trimming removed 4 bases from V and 4 bases from J; junction bases left unmatched: 4. This CDR3 region has 13 residues. Germline CDR1 and CDR2: SGHNT and YYREEE (reference sequence). This chain's CDR3 is CASSEGQSYGYTF. CDR3 DNA: TGTGCCAGCAGCGAGGGACAGAGCTATGGCTACACCTTC.

V and J are TRBV6-2 or TRBV6-3 and TRBJ2-5; unclear D gene. This CDR3 contains 11 residues. Trimming pared 6 bases from V and 7 bases from J, leaving 9 bases between. From germline, CDR1 is MNHEY and CDR2 SVGEGT. The CDR3 sequence is CASRAFMTQYF. CDR3 coding DNA: TGTGCCAGCAGGGCGTTTATGACCCAGTACTTC.

This clonotype was detected only a few times. The chain links TRBV5-1 to TRBJ2-1; D uncertain. The V end was cut by 2 bases, the J end by 1 base, with 7 bases between. Germline assignment: CDR1 SGHRS and CDR2 YFSETQ. The CDR3 contains 14 residues. The CDR3 DNA reads TGCGCCAGCAGCTTTGACACGTCCTACAATGAGCAGTTCTTC. This translates into CASSFDTSYNEQFF.

The gene calls are TRBV9 and TRBJ2-1, with 7 bases identical to TRBD2. Germline V lookup: CDR1 SGDLS, CDR2 YYNGEE. Losses at the gene ends were 3 bases for V and 2 bases for J; bases not matched to a gene: 5. The CDR3 consists of 15 residues. Written as DNA, the CDR3 is TGTGCCAGCAGCGGGCGGGAGAGGGCCTACAATGAGCAGTTCTTC. Its translation is CASSGRERAYNEQFF.

V usage is TRBV10-3 and J usage is TRBJ2-5; a weak D match, TRBD1 (5 bases). Germline V CDR1 and CDR2: ENHRY, SYGVKD. Trimming cost V 2 bases and J 4 bases, with 11 bases left between them. The CDR3 spans 14 residues. CDR3 DNA sequence: TGTGCCATCAGTGAGATAGGGGCGCGAGAGACCCAGTACTTC. This encodes CAISEIGARETQYF.

The chain links TRBV6-1 to TRBJ2-2; 11 bases line up with TRBD2. Trimming at V came to 6 bases and at J to 0 bases, leaving 6 bases not matched to a gene. CDR1 and CDR2 from the germline V gene are MNHNS and SASEGT. The CDR3 spans 17 residues. CDR3 DNA sequence: TGTGCCAGCAGAGTCACTAGCGGGAGAGCGAACACCGGGGAGCTGTTTTTT. This sequence encodes CASRVTSGRANTGELFF.

This chain connects TRBV10-3 to TRBJ2-1; 9 bases align to TRBD2. The junction had 6 bases not matched to a gene; V was cut back by 4 bases and J by 5 bases. Germline CDR1 is ENHRY and CDR2 is SYGVKD. This CDR3 is 15 amino acids long. The CDR3 DNA follows: TGTGCCATCAGTGGAGGCCTAGCGGGAAACAATGAGCAGTTCTTC. Its translation: CAISGGLAGNNEQFF.

The chain links TRBV15 to TRBJ2-5; a possible D gene is TRBD1 (5 bases). In germline, CDR1 is LNHNV, CDR2 YYDKDF (reference sequence). Trimming took off 2 bases at V and 1 base at J, with 5 bases between the two ends. This CDR3 region has 13 residues. This CDR3 reads CATSRQGQETQYF. The CDR3 DNA reads TGTGCCACCAGCAGACAGGGCCAAGAGACCCAGTACTTC. Complete variable domain (other parts from reference TRBV15 and TRBJ2-5): DAMVIQNPRYQVTQFGKPVTLSCSQTLNHNVMYWYQQKSSQAPKLLFHYYDKDFNNEADTPDNFQSRRPNTSFCFLDIRSPGLGDTAMYLCATSRQGQETQYFGPGTRLLVL.

The rearrangement links TRBV3-1 to TRBJ2-3, with 9 bases fitting TRBD2. V lost 1 base, J lost 2 bases, and 10 bases stayed unmatched. The germline V gene has CDR1 LGHDT and CDR2 YNNKEL (reference sequence). The CDR3 spans 18 residues. The CDR3 DNA sequence: TGTGCCAGCAGCCAAGGAATTAAAGCGGGAGGATTCACAGATACGCAGTATTTT. It is translated as CASSQGIKAGGFTDTQYF.

This rearrangement joins TRBV29-1 to TRBJ2-2; TRBD1 might be the D (6 bases). Germline V gene data show CDR1 as SQVTM and CDR2 as ANQGSEA. V shed 7 bases and J shed 2 bases, with 17 bases lying between them. The CDR3 extends over 15 amino acids. This CDR3 is CSGASGHRNTGELFF. The CDR3 DNA is TGCAGCGGCGCCTCGGGACATAGAAACACCGGGGAGCTGTTTTTT.

This chain joins TRBV10-3 and TRBJ2-7; D may be TRBD1 or TRBD2 (5 bases each). Germline V gives CDR1 ENHRY, CDR2 SYGVKD. The CDR3 length is 15 residues. The V and J ends lost 0 bases and 5 bases respectively, with 14 bases between them. In nucleotides, the CDR3 is TGTGCCATCAGTGAGTCGAATGTTCGGGGCAACGAGCAGTACTTC. Residues: CAISESNVRGNEQYF.

This sequence joins TRBV19 and TRBJ1-2; TRBD1 agrees at 7 bases. Unmatched junction bases numbered 10, after V lost 7 bases and J lost 8 bases. This CDR3 is 13 amino acids long. Germline V gene lookup returns CDR1 LNHDA and CDR2 SQIVND (reference sequence). CDR3 sequence: CASTLTGFYGYTF. The CDR3 bases are TGTGCCAGTACCCTGACAGGGTTCTACGGCTACACCTTC.

The J gene is TRBJ2-5, the V gene TRBV20-1; tentative D call: TRBD1 (7 bases). Germline assignment: CDR1 DFQATT and CDR2 SNEGSKA (reference sequence). There are 12 residues in the CDR3. V dropped 4 bases and J dropped 4 bases, with 10 bases sitting between them. CDR3 residues: CSATGGRETQYF. CDR3 nucleotides: TGCAGTGCTACAGGGGGGAGAGAGACCCAGTACTTC.

The CDR3 loop reads CASSLGVMNTEAFF. CDR3 coding DNA: TGCGCCAGCAGCTTGGGGGTGATGAACACTGAAGCTTTCTTT. The chain links TRBV5-1 to TRBJ1-1; D is ambiguous. V lost 0 bases and J lost 0, with 6 bases in between. The CDR3 totals 14 residues. The germline CDR1 and CDR2 sequences are SGHRS and YFSETQ.

This clonotype was found a few times. CDR3 sequence: CASSPGGTSGYNEQFF. As DNA, the CDR3 is TGCGCCAGCAGCCCTGGCGGGACTAGCGGCTACAATGAGCAGTTCTTC. The V gene is TRBV5-1, the J gene TRBJ2-1, with TRBD2 matching 11 bases. The CDR3 length is 16 residues. Germline loops: CDR1 SGHRS, CDR2 YFSETQ. Germline trimming cut 4 bases from V and 3 bases from J; bases unmatched to any gene: 6.

In its sample, this clonotype was seen many times. V is TRBV6-2 or TRBV6-3 and J is TRBJ2-1; tentative D call: TRBD2 (6 bases). Germline lookup yields CDR1 MNHEY and CDR2 SVGEGT. The CDR3 is 15 residues long. Trimming cost V 5 bases and J 4 bases, with 15 bases left between them. The CDR3 DNA sequence: TGTGCCAGCAGTGATTTTACGGGACTTTACAATGAGCAGTTCTTC. Protein sequence: CASSDFTGLYNEQFF.

The rearrangement links TRBV27 to TRBJ1-5; D not certain. Germline lookup yields CDR1 MNHEY and CDR2 SMNVEV (reference sequence). V was trimmed by 3 bases and J by 4 bases, leaving 13 bases between them. The CDR3 is 15 amino acids. The CDR3 spells CASSLAMSGNQPQHF. The CDR3 nucleotides are TGTGCCAGCAGTTTGGCTATGTCAGGAAATCAGCCCCAGCATTTT.

This clonotype was seen only a few times. The chain joins TRBV2 to TRBJ2-2; 7 positions match TRBD2. From germline, CDR1 is SNHLY and CDR2 FYNNEI. The J segment lost 5 bases and the V segment lost 6 bases, leaving 15 bases of the junction unmatched. There are 17 residues in the CDR3. The CDR3 DNA follows: TGTGCCAGCAGGGGGAGGAACTCTCGGCGGGGGACCGGGGAGCTGTTTTTT. Translating it yields CASRGRNSRRGTGELFF.